The clone carrying this T cell receptor (beta chain) was counted only a few times. The antigen is undetermined. The sample comes from a study of blood T cells in healthy people across ages. General study points: Long-lived donors had more naive CD4+ cells and higher diversity than aged donors. Expanded clonotype changes were possibly confounded by unknown donor CMV status.

The second PCR ran about 6 to 11 cycles with a sample-barcoded 5' primer and J-beta primers. TCRdb redid the calling of the 5' RACE reads with MiXCR, one entry per CDR3 protein. The sample holds around 870,000 distinct CDR3 sequences; 25% to 35% are singletons and the top ten take approximately 15%. The source material was blood. The source is a woman of 80 years or more in good health.

The CDR3 reads CASSWEGNEQFF. Here the CDR3 DNA reads TGCGCCAGCAGCTGGGAGGGGAATGAGCAGTTCTTC. The V call is TRBV5-1, the J call TRBJ2-1; 7 bases agree with TRBD2. J lost 7 bases, V lost 3 bases, and 1 base had no gene match. The CDR3 loop spans 12 amino acids. Germline V gives CDR1 SGHRS, CDR2 YFSETQ. Full variable domain (missing parts from reference TRBV5-1 and TRBJ2-1): KAGVTQTPRYLIKTRGQQVTLSCSPISGHRSVSWYQQTPGQGLQFLFEYFSETQRNKGNFPGRFSGRQFSNSRSEMNVSTLELGDSALYLCASSWEGNEQFFGPGTRLTVL.